Listed below are T cell receptor beta chains from one sample, sequenced in a study of Graves' ophthalmopathy and Graves' hyperthyroidism. TCRdb itself ran the multiplex PCR reads through MiXCR, one entry per CDR3 protein. The sample has more than 550,000 distinct CDR3 sequences; about two fifths are singletons. Sample: peripheral blood. The source of these receptors is an adult man with Graves' ophthalmopathy. CDR3s include the opening cysteine and the closing phenylalanine or tryptophan. The order of the fields is CDR3 length, D gene, V gene, clone size, J gene, CDR3 protein, CDR3 DNA. D genes are given only for firm matches. Only part of the rows carry a size: once, few, many, or a class if the clone is expanded.

17	TRBD1	TRBV7-9	-	TRBJ1-4	CASSGPGQGYRNEKLFF	TGTGCCAGCAGCGGGCCGGGACAGGGGTACCGTAATGAAAAACTGTTTTTT
13	-	TRBV20-1	many	TRBJ2-7	CSARGHGDGEQYF	TGCAGTGCTAGAGGACACGGGGACGGCGAGCAGTACTTC
15	-	TRBV11-2	-	TRBJ2-5	CASSLGWGTQETQYF	TGTGCCAGCAGCTTAGGTTGGGGGACCCAAGAGACCCAGTACTTC
18	TRBD1	TRBV2	few	TRBJ2-7	CASRTDGQGPSVSYEQYF	TGTGCCAGCAGGACTGATGGACAGGGGCCCTCCGTTTCCTACGAGCAGTACTTC
15	-	TRBV19	many	TRBJ2-5	CASSEGGRVVETQYF	TGTGCCAGTAGTGAGGGGGGACGGGTAGTAGAGACCCAGTACTTC
14	TRBD1	TRBV20-1	few	TRBJ1-1	CSAFAGGVNTEAFF	TGCAGTGCTTTTGCAGGGGGCGTCAACACTGAAGCTTTCTTT
12	-	TRBV7-6	many	TRBJ1-2	CASSDDSGRYTF	TGTGCCAGCAGCGACGACAGTGGTCGCTACACCTTC
11	-	TRBV10-3	-	TRBJ2-7	CAISLYYEQYF	TGTGCCATCAGTCTCTACTACGAGCAGTACTTC
15	-	TRBV15	many	TRBJ1-4	CATSRDRARNEKLFF	TGTGCCACCAGCAGAGACAGGGCCCGTAATGAAAAACTGTTTTTT
15	-	TRBV20-1	-	TRBJ2-2	CSARDLGSNTGELFF	TGCAGTGCTAGAGACCTCGGGTCGAACACCGGGGAGCTGTTTTTT
17	TRBD1	TRBV5-8	many	TRBJ1-6	CASSQGQGISNNSPLHF	TGTGCCAGCAGCCAAGGACAGGGCATTTCCAATAATTCACCCCTCCACTTT
17	TRBD1	TRBV12-3/TRBV12-4	-	TRBJ2-5	CAISPGGASLGGETQYF	TGTGCCATCAGTCCAGGGGGCGCGAGCTTAGGCGGGGAGACCCAGTACTTC
12	-	TRBV19	many	TRBJ1-6	CASKGGSAPLHF	TGTGCCAGTAAAGGGGGATCTGCACCCCTCCACTTT
13	-	TRBV5-6	-	TRBJ2-7	CASSFTRGYEQYF	TGTGCCAGCAGCTTCACAAGGGGCTACGAGCAGTACTTC
14	TRBD1	TRBV7-2	many	TRBJ2-7	CASSVGTAFYEQYF	TGTGCCAGCAGCGTCGGGACAGCGTTCTACGAGCAGTACTTC
11	-	TRBV10-3	-	TRBJ1-3	CAARMGNTIYF	TGTGCCGCCCGGATGGGAAACACCATATATTTT
15	-	TRBV7-2	many	TRBJ2-5	CASSRFQGDQETQYF	TGTGCCAGCAGCCGATTTCAAGGGGACCAAGAGACCCAGTACTTC
13	TRBD1	TRBV14	-	TRBJ1-1	CASMRQGSTEAFF	TGTGCCAGCATGAGACAGGGATCCACTGAAGCTTTCTTT
15	TRBD1	TRBV2	-	TRBJ1-4	CASKDPGTANEKLFF	TGTGCCAGCAAAGACCCGGGGACAGCCAATGAAAAACTGTTTTTT
15	TRBD1	TRBV6-1	-	TRBJ1-5	CASSTGTGGLLAQHF	TGTGCCAGCAGCACCGGGACAGGGGGGTTATTGGCCCAGCATTTT